Included here is one T cell receptor beta chain sequence, with context. Its cognate antigen has yet to be identified. The input lacks base qualities; no much larger clone sits a single base away. The data stem from a study of T cells in Graves' hyperthyroidism and ophthalmopathy (dated by TCRdb to between 2018 and 2021). As for the study more broadly: Peripheral blood was sampled at the time of initial diagnosis, prior to any treatment. To identify TCR V-J signatures that set the groups apart, the researchers used a discovery cohort of 100 patients, made up of 43 with Graves' ophthalmopathy and some 58 with stable Graves' hyperthyroidism. An independent validation cohort of around 19 hyperthyroidism patients and roughly 16 patients who later progressed to ophthalmopathy tested prospective prediction of ophthalmopathy. For training and testing, the 100 or so patients in the discovery cohort were randomly divided in a 7:3 ratio. In addition, the study compared T-cell repertoires in thyroid tissue and in blood from five or six Graves' hyperthyroidism patients. Once sampling was done, hyperthyroidism patients were given methimazole at a starting dose of 30 mg daily, whereas ophthalmopathy patients were given high-dose intravenous methylprednisolone. TCR Vbeta CDR3 sequencing of some 140 peripheral blood samples (roughly 43 ophthalmopathy, around 80 hyperthyroidism and around 17 progressor patients) is reported in the paper.

Ophthalmopathy patients had moderately to severely active disease, Clinical Activity Score of at least 3, NOSPECS grade of at least 4, and duration under 3 months. Any patient with an uncontrolled infection, another autoimmune disease, pregnancy or lactation was excluded. Diagnoses relied on clinical symptoms, serum thyroxine and TRAb, thyroid ultrasound and orbital computed tomography. PBMCs were isolated from about 9.2 ml of fresh peripheral blood by Ficoll-Paque density gradient centrifugation. Trizol reagent was used to extract total RNA, and RNA quality was then checked on an Agilent 2100 Bioanalyzer. The CDR3 starts with the cysteine, ends with the phenylalanine, and has 14 residues. Of the read, only the CDR3 DNA is kept; its 42 bases are in frame from base 1. Trimming removed 6 bases from V and 3 bases from J, leaving 17 bases between the germline ends. The germline V gene encodes CDR1 DFQATT and CDR2 SNEGSKA (reference sequence).

Amplification of TCR beta CDR3 regions was carried out from RNA transcripts. For the first round of RT-PCR on the TCR CDR3, the HTBI primer set was used together with the Qiagen OneStep RT-PCR kit. A second multiplex PCR round built the libraries, followed by size selection and purification. Sequencing of the libraries was done on an Illumina HiSeq2000 using paired-end 100 bp reads. The original methods were these. Raw data were processed with SOAPnuke, discarding reads with adapters, uncalled bases, mean Phred below 15, or no exact constant-primer or identifier match. High-quality paired reads were merged with COPE v1.2.5, and unique nucleotide sequences were defined as clonotypes. MiTCR v1.1 was used to align clonotypes to the IMGT TRBV, TRBD and TRBJ reference segments. Analysis was restricted to V-J combinations with a frequency above 0.0001, which covered roughly 99% of repertoires. A TCS score was defined as the ratio between F50 (clonal expansion) and ExV (chaos), using BLOSUM62-based TCRdist between CDR3 peptides within each V-J. Welch's t-statistics and random forest reduced 500 to 650 V-J features to some 14, which were used in a naive Bayes classifier (R e1071). In-frame beta chains were kept once TCRdb had trimmed the public reads at Q25 with fastp and called clones with MiXCR. Under each unique CDR3 protein, matching rows form one entry showing the most common genes and DNA. TCRdb, not the authors, supplied the V and J calls. This sample comprises a few hundred thousand distinct CDR3 sequences, about a sixth of them detected only once. Approximately 60% of the sample is in the top ten clones.

The paper's findings and limits, for the study overall: During validation, the model predicted progression to ophthalmopathy a median of around 7 months ahead of onset, with almost 71% sensitivity and 72% to 80% specificity. In cross-validation, a model built on a 13 V-J signature told ophthalmopathy apart from stable hyperthyroidism with under 90% sensitivity and about 81% specificity, and in testing the same model reached 80%/75%. No statistical method was used to fix the sample size in advance, and group allocation was not hidden from the investigators. Blood samples also contained most of the expanded thyroid clonotypes (frequency above 0.001), which suggests that blood repertoires may reflect thyroid immune responses.

The TCR originated in a woman in her sixties or seventies with Graves' ophthalmopathy. The chain uses TRBV20-1 and TRBJ2-5, with an unclear D gene assignment. The sequenced sample was blood. CDR3 region: CSARLVFGKETQYF. The nucleotide sequence is given as TGCAGTGCCAGGCTCGTTTTTGGGAAAGAGACCCAGTACTTC.